The 30 T cell receptor beta chains listed next were all sequenced from one sample in a study of beta chain features in type 1 diabetes. As every portion of the isolated RNA was reverse transcribed, the sequencing read expressed TCRB transcripts. The protocol was immunoSEQ multiplex PCR, while the TCRdb copy is restricted to in-frame clones and leaves out a portion. The data show about 290,000 clones, about 8.5% seen once. The sequencing sample was made of central memory CD4+ T cells from blood. The receptors were sampled from a young woman in good health.

The rearrangement uses TRBV7-9 and TRBJ2-6; D not resolved. The germline V and J ends were trimmed by 4 bases and 1 base, with 8 bases remaining between them. The CDR3 has 15 amino acids. The V gene's germline CDR1 is SEHNR and CDR2 FQNEAQ (reference sequence). The CDR3, as DNA: TGTGCCAGCAGCTACGGTGGATCTGGGGCCAACGTCCTGACTTTC. It specifies CASSYGGSGANVLTF.

A few counts support this clone. The CDR3 spells CASSHRRTATTDTQYF. As DNA, the CDR3 is TGTGCCAGCAGCCACCGACGGACAGCAACCACAGATACGCAGTATTTT. The chain recombines TRBV7-2 with TRBJ2-3; possibly TRBD1 for D (6 bases). This CDR3 is built from 16 residues. Per the germline V gene, CDR1 is SGHTA and CDR2 is FQGNSA. The V end was cut by 5 bases, the J end by 2 bases, with 17 bases between.

The sample holds a few counts of this clone. The CDR3 bases are TGTGCCAGCAGTTGGGCGGGGGGCACAGATACGCAGTATTTT. This encodes CASSWAGGTDTQYF. The rearrangement joins TRBV9 to TRBJ2-3, with TRBD2 matching over 7 bases. Germline V gives CDR1 SGDLS, CDR2 YYNGEE. The CDR3 sequence is 14 residues long. V shed 5 bases and J 1 base; nucleotides not matched to a gene: 4.

The genes are TRBV19 and TRBJ2-1; 13 bases are shared with TRBD2. Germline CDR1 and CDR2: LNHDA and SQIVND (reference sequence). The CDR3 has 14 residues. V was pared by 6 bases and J by 6 bases, with 2 bases of the junction left unmatched. The CDR3 sequence: CASRRLAGGNEQFF. The CDR3 DNA is TGTGCCAGTAGACGACTAGCGGGGGGCAATGAGCAGTTCTTC.

This clone was picked up many times. The genes are TRBV27 and TRBJ1-2, with D hard to call. V was trimmed by 5 bases and J by 3 bases, leaving 10 bases between them. The CDR3 covers 13 residues. Germline-derived CDR1 and CDR2 are MNHEY and SMNVEV (reference sequence). The CDR3 bases are TGTGCCAGCAGTCAAAGGTCTCACTATGGCTACACCTTC. Protein product: CASSQRSHYGYTF.

This clone turned up a few times. The chain couples TRBV25-1 to TRBJ1-3; unclear D gene. Trimming left V 1 base short and J 4 bases short, with 5 bases between. Germline V gives CDR1 MGHDK, CDR2 SYGVNS. The CDR3 has 13 amino acids. The DNA for the CDR3 is TGTGCCAGCAGTGAATCACCAGGAAACACCATATATTTT. Its protein is CASSESPGNTIYF.

This clone was seen a handful of times. The chain is built from TRBV13 and TRBJ2-5, with TRBD2 matching 7 bases. The CDR3 totals 17 residues. The V and J ends lost 4 bases and 5 bases, in that order; junction bases with no gene match: 16. CDR1 is PRHDT and CDR2 is FYEKMQ in the germline V gene (reference sequence). The CDR3 DNA follows: TGTGCCAGCAGCTCCGTTGGTTGGCGGGGGAGGGGCGAGACCCAGTACTTC. Translated: CASSSVGWRGRGETQYF.

This clone was seen a handful of times. The chain recombines TRBV4-3 with TRBJ2-3; 7 bases align to TRBD2. J gave up 4 bases and V 11 bases, and 15 bases lay outside the gene matches. This CDR3 contains 15 residues. Germline CDR1 is LGHNA and CDR2 is YSLEER. The CDR3 coding sequence is TGCGCCTCCTCCCCGAGGGGCGGGAGTGCAGATACGCAGTATTTT. Encoded protein: CASSPRGGSADTQYF.

J is TRBJ2-1 and V is TRBV4-1; D is possibly TRBD1 or TRBD2 (6 bases each). The V end lost 2 bases, the J end lost 8 bases, and 10 bases lay between the germline ends. The CDR3 is made up of 13 amino acids. Germline V gives CDR1 MGHRA, CDR2 YSYEKL. The CDR3 loop reads CASSQWGADEQFF. CDR3 bases: TGCGCCAGCAGCCAATGGGGGGCCGATGAGCAGTTCTTC.

This clone was seen only a few times. In DNA, the CDR3 is TGTGCCAGCAGTTTCCGATTGACAGGGACGAGCAATCAGCCCCAGCATTTT. It specifies CASSFRLTGTSNQPQHF. V gene TRBV27 combines with J gene TRBJ1-5, with 7 bases lining up with TRBD1. The germline CDR1 and CDR2 sequences are MNHEY and SMNVEV (reference sequence). V shed 3 bases and J 1 base; nucleotides not matched to a gene: 9. This CDR3 region has 17 residues.

This clone occurred once. This rearrangement joins TRBV29-1 to TRBJ2-7; D gene ambiguous. V was shortened by 1 base and J by 9 bases, with 16 bases between the two germline ends. Germline values: CDR1 SQVTM, CDR2 ANQGSEA. The CDR3 is 13 amino acids. The CDR3 DNA follows: TGCAGCGTTGAAGTAACCCTCCTGGGCTTGCAGTACTTC. This translates into CSVEVTLLGLQYF.

This clone was observed many times. The J gene is TRBJ1-3, the V gene TRBV25-1; D is unclear. V was shortened by 6 bases and J by 1 base, with 4 bases between the two germline ends. Germline V gives CDR1 MGHDK, CDR2 SYGVNS. The CDR3 length is 12 residues. The CDR3 DNA follows: TGTGCCAGCAGCTTATCTGGAAACACCATATATTTT. It translates to CASSLSGNTIYF.

The rearrangement uses TRBV29-1 and TRBJ2-3, with D unclear. The CDR3 runs 14 residues. V lost 4 bases and J 0 bases, leaving 11 bases between the germline ends. Germline CDR1 and CDR2: SQVTM and ANQGSEA. CDR3 region: CSVAKGTSTDTQYF. CDR3 DNA: TGCAGCGTTGCAAAGGGCACTAGCACAGATACGCAGTATTTT.

This clone was seen a handful of times. The V and J genes are TRBV9 and TRBJ2-5; D not certain. This CDR3 has 14 residues. Germline loops: CDR1 SGDLS, CDR2 YYNGEE. V lost 3 bases and J 5 bases, leaving 14 bases between the germline ends. CDR3 sequence reads: CASSEAPRAETQYF. DNA of the CDR3: TGTGCCAGCAGCGAGGCCCCCCGGGCCGAGACCCAGTACTTC.

The rearrangement joins TRBV6-6 to TRBJ2-1; D call uncertain. The CDR3 covers 14 residues. V was clipped by 6 bases and J by 6 bases, with 15 bases between them. Per the germline V gene, CDR1 is MNHNY and CDR2 is SVGAGI (reference sequence). CDR3 residues: CASRPFVGFNEQFF. The CDR3 DNA is TGTGCCAGCAGACCGTTCGTCGGGTTCAATGAGCAGTTCTTC.

This clone was detected a few times. The CDR3 spells CAWSVSGEGEQFF. CDR3 sequence (DNA): TGTGCCTGGAGTGTATCGGGAGAGGGTGAGCAGTTCTTC. The V call is TRBV30, the J call TRBJ2-1; possibly TRBD2 for D (6 bases). CDR3 length: 13 residues. Trimming stripped 0 bases from V and 9 bases from J, with 12 bases between. Per germline, CDR1 GTSNPN and CDR2 SVGIG (reference sequence).

V is TRBV12-1 and J is TRBJ2-1; TRBD1 is taken as the D call from the table, unchecked against the DNA. TRBV12-1 is described as a pseudogene. The CDR3 extends over 14 amino acids. The CDR3 DNA is TGTGCCAGCTCTAACAGGGTCTCCTACAATGAGCAGTTCTTC. As protein: CASSNRVSYNEQFF.

This clone was counted between two and nine times. This chain connects TRBV4-1 to TRBJ1-2; no firm D call. The germline gives CDR1 MGHRA, CDR2 YSYEKL. Deletions cut 3 bases from V and 0 bases from J, with 14 bases between. The CDR3 is 16 residues long. In nucleotides, the CDR3 is TGCGCCAGCAGCCAGTCTACAGCGACCTCTAACTATGGCTACACCTTC. The encoded protein is CASSQSTATSNYGYTF.

There are a few counts of this clone. The V call is TRBV6-1, the J call TRBJ1-1; 9 nucleotides match TRBD1. Germline CDR1 and CDR2: MNHNS and SASEGT. CDR3 length: 15 amino acids. Trimming took 10 bases from V and 1 from J; bases not matched to a gene: 10. CDR3 sequence: CAKSIGTGTNTEAFF. The CDR3 DNA is TGTGCCAAATCCATCGGGACAGGGACGAACACTGAAGCTTTCTTT.

This CDR3 is CASSPWGTREETQYF. CDR3 sequence (DNA): TGTGCCAGCAGCCCTTGGGGGACTAGGGAGGAGACCCAGTACTTC. The chain joins TRBV11-2 to TRBJ2-5; 8 nucleotides line up with TRBD2. Unmatched junction bases numbered 10, after V lost 5 bases and J lost 5 bases. The CDR3 has 15 residues. Germline values: CDR1 SGHAT, CDR2 FQNNGV.

The chain joins TRBV10-3 to TRBJ2-1, with TRBD2 identical over 13 bases. The J segment lost 6 bases and the V segment lost 0 bases, leaving 8 bases of the junction unmatched. CDR1 is ENHRY and CDR2 is SYGVKD in the germline V gene. This CDR3 has 18 amino acids. CDR3 DNA sequence: TGTGCCATCAGTGAGTCGAAGGGGACTAGCGGGATTGGCAATGAGCAGTTCTTC. Translation gives CAISESKGTSGIGNEQFF.

The sample holds a few counts of this clone. The CDR3: CASSLGTSGGGTGELFF. CDR3 coding DNA: TGTGCCAGCAGCTTAGGGACTAGCGGGGGTGGCACCGGGGAGCTGTTTTTT. The V call is TRBV7-2, the J call TRBJ2-2; 13 bases are a match to TRBD2. The CDR3 has 17 residues. V trimming: 1 base; J trimming: 4 bases; junction bases outside the gene matches: 3. The germline gives CDR1 SGHTA, CDR2 FQGNSA.

Worth noting for this clone: The same CDR3 also results from other DNA sequences found in this sample. V gene TRBV7-9 combines with J gene TRBJ2-1; D might be TRBD1 or TRBD2, each matching 6 bases. V lost 0 bases to trimming and J lost 4 bases, with 10 bases between them. The CDR3 has 15 residues. Germline V gene sequence: CDR1 SEHNR, CDR2 FQNEAQ (reference sequence). The CDR3, as DNA: TGTGCCAGCAGCTTAGCGACGGGGGCGTACAATGAGCAGTTCTTC. Amino acids: CASSLATGAYNEQFF.

There are a few counts of this clone. Other DNA sequences from this sample encode an identical CDR3 as well. V usage is TRBV19 and J usage is TRBJ1-5; D perhaps matches TRBD1 (6 bases). Trimming took off 1 base at V and 0 bases at J, with 10 bases between the two ends. Per germline, CDR1 LNHDA and CDR2 SQIVND (reference sequence). There are 16 residues in the CDR3. In DNA form, the CDR3 reads TGTGCCAGTAGTATAGTGACAGGTTATAGCAATCAGCCCCAGCATTTT. It specifies CASSIVTGYSNQPQHF. The full variable domain, in which reference TRBV19 and TRBJ1-5 provide the parts outside the CDR3, is DGGITQSPKYLFRKEGQNVTLSCEQNLNHDAMYWYRQDPGQGLRLIYYSQIVNDFQKGDIAEGYSVSREKKESFPLTVTSAQKNPTAFYLCASSIVTGYSNQPQHFGDGTRLSIL.

The CDR3 sequence: CASSLATQGLETQYF. CDR3 DNA sequence: TGTGCCAGCAGCTTAGCAACTCAGGGGCTAGAGACCCAGTACTTC. The genes are TRBV7-9 and TRBJ2-5; perhaps TRBD1 as D (6 bases). V was clipped by 0 bases and J by 4 bases, with 12 bases between them. CDR3 length equals 15 residues. Germline V gives CDR1 SEHNR, CDR2 FQNEAQ (reference sequence).

This clone turned up a few times. The chain has TRBV2 and TRBJ2-1; 7 bases map to TRBD1. This CDR3 is 13 amino acids long. Germline V gives CDR1 SNHLY, CDR2 FYNNEI. V shed 7 bases, J shed 3 bases, and the junction held 3 bases outside the gene matches. The CDR3: CASTGQVYNEQFF. CDR3 nucleotides: TGTGCCAGCACCGGACAGGTCTACAATGAGCAGTTCTTC. Full variable domain (remainder filled in from reference TRBV2 and TRBJ2-1): EPEVTQTPSHQVTQMGQEVILRCVPISNHLYFYWYRQILGQKVEFLVSFYNNEISEKSEIFDDQFSVERPDGSNFTLKIRSTKLEDSAMYFCASTGQVYNEQFFGPGTRLTVL.

Only a few counts were recorded for this clone. V usage is TRBV7-2 and J usage is TRBJ2-7; no clear D. The V and J ends lost 5 bases and 10 bases respectively, with 21 bases between them. Looked up from germline, CDR1 is SGHTA and CDR2 is FQGNSA. The CDR3 spans 14 residues. DNA for the CDR3: TGTGCCAGCAGCCTTAGTCCCTCTAGTCCAGCCCAGTACTTC. As protein: CASSLSPSSPAQYF. The full variable domain, completed using reference TRBV7-2 and TRBJ2-7, is GAGVSQSPSNKVTEKGKDVELRCDPISGHTALYWYRQSLGQGLEFLIYFQGNSAPDKSGLPSDRFSAERTGGSVSTLTIQRTQQEDSAVYLCASSLSPSSPAQYFGPGTRLTVT.

The CDR3 DNA follows: TGTGCCAGCAGGGAGCCGTTTCGGGGAAACACCATATATTTT. Residues: CASREPFRGNTIYF. The chain links TRBV28 to TRBJ1-3; D uncertain. Germline V gene lookup returns CDR1 MDHEN and CDR2 SYDVKM. The CDR3 extends over 14 amino acids. The V end was cut by 6 bases, the J end by 4 bases, with 13 bases between.

This clone came up a few times. The CDR3 spells CASSSPGYEQYF. In nucleotides, the CDR3 is TGTGCCAGCAGCTCACCCGGGTACGAGCAGTACTTC. The rearrangement joins TRBV7-3 to TRBJ2-7; no clear D. V shed 4 bases and J shed 4 bases, with 8 bases lying between them. This CDR3 has 12 amino acids. Germline assignment: CDR1 SGHTA and CDR2 FQGTGA.

This clone has a handful of counts. The chain carries TRBV29-1 and TRBJ2-3; 7 nucleotides match TRBD2. V shed 5 bases, J shed 0 bases, and the junction held 8 bases outside the gene matches. Germline V gene data show CDR1 as SQVTM and CDR2 as ANQGSEA. The CDR3 spans 15 residues. CDR3 in DNA: TGCAGCGTTTTCCCGCTAGCGGCTAGCACAGATACGCAGTATTTT. Its translation is CSVFPLAASTDTQYF.